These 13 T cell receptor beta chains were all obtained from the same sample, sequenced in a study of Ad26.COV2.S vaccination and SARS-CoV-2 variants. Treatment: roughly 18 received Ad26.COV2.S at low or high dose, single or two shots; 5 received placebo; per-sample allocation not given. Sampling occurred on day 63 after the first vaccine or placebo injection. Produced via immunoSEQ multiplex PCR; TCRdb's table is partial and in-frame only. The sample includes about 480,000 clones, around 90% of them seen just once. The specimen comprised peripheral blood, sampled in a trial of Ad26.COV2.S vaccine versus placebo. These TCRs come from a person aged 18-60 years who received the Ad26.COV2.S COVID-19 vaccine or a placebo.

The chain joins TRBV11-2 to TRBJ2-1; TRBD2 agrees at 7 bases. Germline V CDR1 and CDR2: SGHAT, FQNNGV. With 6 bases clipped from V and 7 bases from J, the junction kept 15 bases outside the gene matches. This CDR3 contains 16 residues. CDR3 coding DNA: TGTGCCAGCAGACAACCCACTGGCGGGAGAGGAAATGAGCAGTTCTTC. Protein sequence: CASRQPTGGRGNEQFF. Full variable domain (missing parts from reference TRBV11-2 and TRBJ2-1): EAGVAQSPRYKIIEKRQSVAFWCNPISGHATLYWYQQILGQGPKLLIQFQNNGVVDDSQLPKDRFSAERLKGVDSTLKIQPAKLEDSAVYLCASRQPTGGRGNEQFFGPGTRLTVL.

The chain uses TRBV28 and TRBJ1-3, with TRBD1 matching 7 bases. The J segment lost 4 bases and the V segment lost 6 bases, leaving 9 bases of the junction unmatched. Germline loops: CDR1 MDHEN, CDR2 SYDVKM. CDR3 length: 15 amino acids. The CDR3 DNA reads TGTGCCAGCAGCCTAACAGGGGCGGGAGGAAACACCATATATTTT. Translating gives CASSLTGAGGNTIYF.

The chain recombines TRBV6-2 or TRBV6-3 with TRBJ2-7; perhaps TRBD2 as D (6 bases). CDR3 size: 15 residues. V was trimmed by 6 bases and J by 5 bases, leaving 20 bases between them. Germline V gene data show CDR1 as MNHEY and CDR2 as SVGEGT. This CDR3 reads CASSRIGRDGNEQYF. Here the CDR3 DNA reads TGTGCCAGCAGCCGAATCGGGCGGGACGGCAACGAGCAGTACTTC.

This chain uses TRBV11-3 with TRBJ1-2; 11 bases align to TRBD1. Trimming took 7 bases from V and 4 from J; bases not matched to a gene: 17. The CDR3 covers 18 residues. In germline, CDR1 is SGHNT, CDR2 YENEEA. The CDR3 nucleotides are TGTGCCAGCACTGAGGCTCCGGGACAGGGGGTGGAGGGCTATGGCTACACCTTC. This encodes CASTEAPGQGVEGYGYTF.

CDR3 amino acids: CASSTGQRRPF. The CDR3 bases are TGTGCCAGCAGCACGGGACAGCGGCGACCCTTC. The rearrangement uses TRBV21-1 and TRBJ1-2; the table names TRBD1, a call not compared with the DNA. TRBV21-1 is a known pseudogene. The CDR3 runs to 11 residues.

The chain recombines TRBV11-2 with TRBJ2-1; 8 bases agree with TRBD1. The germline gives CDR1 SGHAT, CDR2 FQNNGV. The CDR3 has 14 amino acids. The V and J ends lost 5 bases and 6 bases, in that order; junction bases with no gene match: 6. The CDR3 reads CASSPSTGGNEQFF. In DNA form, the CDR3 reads TGTGCCAGCAGCCCCTCTACAGGGGGCAATGAGCAGTTCTTC.

The CDR3 is CASSLTGLASYEQYF. The CDR3 DNA follows: TGTGCCAGCAGCCTAACGGGGCTAGCGAGTTACGAGCAGTACTTC. V usage is TRBV7-2 and J usage is TRBJ2-7, with D perhaps TRBD2 (6 bases). This CDR3 has 15 amino acids. With 5 bases removed from V and 4 bases from J, the gap between germline ends came to 18 bases. Per the germline V gene, CDR1 is SGHTA and CDR2 is FQGNSA.

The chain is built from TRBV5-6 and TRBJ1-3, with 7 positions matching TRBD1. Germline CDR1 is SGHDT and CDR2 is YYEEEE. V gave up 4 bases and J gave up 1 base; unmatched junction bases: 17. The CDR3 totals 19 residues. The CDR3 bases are TGTGCCAGCAGCCTCGCCTCTCTTCGGACAGGCGATTCTGGAAACACCATATATTTT. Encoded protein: CASSLASLRTGDSGNTIYF.

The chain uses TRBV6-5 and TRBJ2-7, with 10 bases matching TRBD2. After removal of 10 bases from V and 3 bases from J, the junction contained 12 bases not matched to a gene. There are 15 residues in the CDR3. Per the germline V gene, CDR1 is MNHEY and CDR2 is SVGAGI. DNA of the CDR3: TGTGCCACGACCAGCGGGAGGGCCAAACGCTACGAGCAGTACTTC. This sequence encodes CATTSGRAKRYEQYF.

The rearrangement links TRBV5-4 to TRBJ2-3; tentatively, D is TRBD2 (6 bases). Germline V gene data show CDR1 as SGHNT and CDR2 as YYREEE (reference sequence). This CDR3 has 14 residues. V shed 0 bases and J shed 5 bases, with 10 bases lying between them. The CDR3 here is CASSLGRAGDTQYF. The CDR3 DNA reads TGTGCCAGCAGCTTGGGTAGAGCGGGAGATACGCAGTATTTT.

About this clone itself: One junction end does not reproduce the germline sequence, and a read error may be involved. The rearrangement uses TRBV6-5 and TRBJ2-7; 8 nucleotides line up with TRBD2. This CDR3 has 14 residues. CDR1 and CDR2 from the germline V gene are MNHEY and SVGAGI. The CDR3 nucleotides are TGTGCCAGCAGTACAATGACTAGCGTCCCCCAGATACGGTTC. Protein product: CASSTMTSVPQIRF.

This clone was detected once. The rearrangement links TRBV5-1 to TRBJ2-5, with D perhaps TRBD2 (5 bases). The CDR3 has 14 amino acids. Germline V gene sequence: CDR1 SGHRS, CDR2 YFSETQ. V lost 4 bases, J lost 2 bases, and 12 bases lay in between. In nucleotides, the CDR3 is TGCGCCAGCAGCCGGGGTGCCTATCAAGAGACCCAGTACTTC. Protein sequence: CASSRGAYQETQYF.

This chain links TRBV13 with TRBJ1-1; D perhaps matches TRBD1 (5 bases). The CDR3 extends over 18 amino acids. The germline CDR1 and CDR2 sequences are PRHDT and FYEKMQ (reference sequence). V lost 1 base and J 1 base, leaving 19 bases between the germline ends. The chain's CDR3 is CASSLDWAGRGRNTEAFF. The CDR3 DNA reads TGTGCCAGCAGCTTAGACTGGGCAGGGCGAGGTAGGAACACTGAAGCTTTCTTT.